Listed here are 21 T cell receptor beta chains from one sample, sequenced in a study of T cell repertoires in cytomegalovirus infection. TCRdb re-derived calls from the reads in MiXCR, one entry per CDR3 protein. The sample contains 200,000 to 250,000 distinct CDR3 sequences, approximately 22% of which appear only once. The sample was CD8+ T cells from PBMCs. These receptors were taken from a human donor in good health (CMV status not recorded). Some clones in this sample may be carry-over from other donors' samples.

This clonotype has at least ten counts. The chain is built from TRBV28 and TRBJ1-1; 9 bases are shared with TRBD1. Unmatched junction bases numbered 10, after V lost 6 bases and J lost 11 bases. The CDR3 covers 13 residues. Germline CDR1 MDHEN, CDR2 SYDVKM. CDR3 bases: TGTGCCAGCAGCCCAGGACAGGGGTTTTTGGCTTTCTTT. Protein: CASSPGQGFLAFF.

This clonotype has a handful of counts. J is TRBJ2-7 and V is TRBV7-9; a weak D match, TRBD2 (5 bases). Trimming pared 5 bases from V and 2 bases from J, leaving 19 bases between. This CDR3 region has 16 residues. The germline CDR1 and CDR2 sequences are SEHNR and FQNEAQ (reference sequence). The CDR3 here is CASSHPVRGPPYEQYF. CDR3 nucleotide sequence: TGTGCCAGCAGCCACCCGGTGCGAGGGCCCCCCTACGAGCAGTACTTC.

This clonotype has just a few counts. The CDR3 region is CASSLLAVSSYEQYF. The CDR3 region has the DNA TGTGCCAGCAGCTTGTTGGCGGTATCCTCCTACGAGCAGTACTTC. The V call is TRBV5-5, the J call TRBJ2-7; D is ambiguous. This CDR3 spans 15 amino acids. The germline V and J ends were trimmed by 1 base and 0 bases, with 11 bases remaining between them. Germline CDR1 and CDR2: SGHKS and YYEKEE (reference sequence).

This chain links TRBV20-1 with TRBJ2-7; TRBD1 aligns across 10 bases. The CDR3 spans 17 residues. V lost 4 bases and J lost 6; bases outside the gene matches: 18. CDR1 and CDR2 from the germline V gene are DFQATT and SNEGSKA (reference sequence). The CDR3 DNA reads as TGCAGTGCTATCTCGGAGGGGACAGGGGCCCCTGATGGCGAGCAGTACTTC. Translated, it gives CSAISEGTGAPDGEQYF.

The table lists this clonotype with a few counts. This chain joins TRBV20-1 and TRBJ2-7; D is ambiguous. The CDR3 totals 14 residues. V was shortened by 2 bases and J by 2 bases, with 13 bases between the two germline ends. CDR1 and CDR2 from the germline V gene are DFQATT and SNEGSKA (reference sequence). CDR3 protein: CSARPDPNAYEQYF. The CDR3 DNA sequence: TGCAGTGCTAGACCCGACCCTAACGCCTACGAGCAGTACTTC.

The chain uses TRBV5-6 and TRBJ2-5, with 7 bases that match TRBD2. J lost 2 bases, V lost 3 bases, and 7 bases had no gene match. Germline loops: CDR1 SGHDT, CDR2 YYEEEE. The CDR3 runs to 15 residues. The CDR3 DNA is TGTGCCAGCAGCTCCCGGGACTATTGGCAAGAGACCCAGTACTTC. Its protein is CASSSRDYWQETQYF.

This clonotype occurred a few times. The chain couples TRBV5-1 to TRBJ1-1, with D possibly matching TRBD1 (5 bases). Germline CDR1 reads SGHRS; CDR2 reads YFSETQ. The V and J ends lost 3 bases and 0 bases respectively, with 9 bases between them. The CDR3 is 14 amino acids. CDR3 loop: CASSSTGLNTEAFF. The CDR3 DNA follows: TGCGCCAGCAGCTCTACGGGGCTGAACACTGAAGCTTTCTTT.

The genes are TRBV19 and TRBJ1-1; D possibly corresponds to TRBD1 (6 bases). Trimming cost V 10 bases and J 4 bases, with 13 bases left between them. This CDR3 is 12 amino acids long. Germline V lookup: CDR1 LNHDA, CDR2 SQIVND (reference sequence). CDR3 loop: CATRQVGTEAFF. CDR3 DNA sequence: TGTGCCACACGACAGGTGGGCACTGAAGCTTTCTTT.

This clonotype was detected only a few times. This sequence joins TRBV28 and TRBJ1-2; 11 nucleotides line up with TRBD1. The germline V gene has CDR1 MDHEN and CDR2 SYDVKM. Trimming cost V 6 bases and J 1 base; bases outside gene matches: 22. CDR3 size: 21 residues. The CDR3, as DNA: TGTGCCAGCAGATTTACCTCTCCCTGGCAGGACAGGGGGCAATATAACTATGGCTACACCTTC. Its protein product is CASRFTSPWQDRGQYNYGYTF.

This clonotype was picked up one time. Given a much more abundant clone one base away, this may be a read error. The chain links TRBV7-6 to TRBJ2-7; 11 positions agree with TRBD1. V shed 7 bases and J 6 bases; nucleotides not matched to a gene: 14. The length of the CDR3 is 16 residues. Germline assignment: CDR1 SGHVS and CDR2 FNYEAQ. In DNA form, the CDR3 reads TGTGCCAGCAACTTGGCGGGGGGACAGGGGGGTTCCGAGCAGTACTTC. It encodes CASNLAGGQGGSEQYF.

Ten or more counts support this clonotype. The gene calls are TRBV2 and TRBJ2-7; 7 positions match TRBD2. The CDR3 covers 15 residues. Looked up from germline, CDR1 is SNHLY and CDR2 is FYNNEI. V gave up 6 bases and J gave up 0 bases; unmatched junction bases: 8. The CDR3: CASSRLASTSYEQYF. DNA for the CDR3: TGTGCCAGCAGCAGACTAGCTTCTACCTCCTACGAGCAGTACTTC. The full variable domain, in which reference TRBV2 and TRBJ2-7 provide the parts outside the CDR3, is EPEVTQTPSHQVTQMGQEVILRCVPISNHLYFYWYRQILGQKVEFLVSFYNNEISEKSEIFDDQFSVERPDGSNFTLKIRSTKLEDSAMYFCASSRLASTSYEQYFGPGTRLTVT.

This clonotype has more than one count but fewer than ten. CDR3 residues: CASSLQGGFVTNEQFF. The CDR3 region has the DNA TGTGCCAGCAGCCTGCAAGGGGGGTTCGTTACCAATGAGCAGTTCTTC. This chain connects TRBV5-5 to TRBJ2-1; either TRBD1 or TRBD2 may fit D (6 bases each). V was clipped by 4 bases and J by 6 bases, with 20 bases between them. The CDR3 length is 16 residues. Germline CDR1 is SGHKS and CDR2 is YYEKEE (reference sequence).

This clonotype has a handful of counts. V is TRBV12-3 or TRBV12-4 and J is TRBJ1-2; no clear D gene. The germline V and J ends were trimmed by 5 bases and 4 bases, with 14 bases remaining between them. This CDR3 is 14 amino acids long. CDR3 sequence reads: CASSPDRVGYGYTF. CDR3 sequence (DNA): TGTGCCAGCAGTCCCGATAGGGTCGGCTATGGCTACACCTTC.

This clonotype was seen a handful of times. The gene calls are TRBV4-1 and TRBJ2-7; no definite D call. Germline CDR1 is MGHRA and CDR2 is YSYEKL. Trimming shortened V by 0 bases and J by 2 bases, and 8 bases separated the two germline ends. The CDR3 is 14 amino acids. The CDR3 is CASSQDQLTYEQYF. CDR3 DNA: TGCGCCAGCAGCCAAGATCAACTAACCTACGAGCAGTACTTC.

The table lists this clonotype with many counts. V usage is TRBV12-3 or TRBV12-4 and J usage is TRBJ2-1; a weak D match, TRBD1 (5 bases). The germline V and J ends were trimmed by 3 bases and 5 bases, with 14 bases remaining between them. This CDR3 comprises 15 residues. CDR3 sequence reads: CASSLWQGDNNEQFF. The CDR3 coding sequence is TGTGCCAGCAGTTTGTGGCAGGGCGATAACAATGAGCAGTTCTTC.

V usage is TRBV11-1 and J usage is TRBJ2-2; D uncertain. Germline V lookup: CDR1 SGHAT, CDR2 FQDESV (reference sequence). V lost 0 bases and J 1 base, leaving 6 bases between the germline ends. There are 15 residues in the CDR3. The CDR3 bases are TGTGCCAGCAGCTTAGCCCGGCAGAACACCGGGGAGCTGTTTTTT. Encoded protein: CASSLARQNTGELFF.

This chain joins TRBV5-1 and TRBJ2-7, with 10 bases aligning to TRBD2. The J segment lost 7 bases and the V segment lost 1 base, leaving 5 bases of the junction unmatched. This CDR3 spans 14 amino acids. Germline values: CDR1 SGHRS, CDR2 YFSETQ. For the CDR3, the DNA is TGCGCCAGCAGCTTGCTAGCGGGGGCGCGGGAGCAGTACTTC. It specifies CASSLLAGAREQYF.

The rearrangement uses TRBV7-9 and TRBJ2-1, with D hard to call. Trimming took 7 bases from V and 4 from J, leaving 17 bases between them. CDR3 length: 15 amino acids. Germline values: CDR1 SEHNR, CDR2 FQNEAQ (reference sequence). The CDR3 DNA follows: TGTGCCAGCATTTTAGGAGCGAATTCTTACAATGAGCAGTTCTTC. Its protein is CASILGANSYNEQFF.

This clonotype was seen repeatedly, ten times or more. The chain uses TRBV7-2 and TRBJ2-7, with 9 bases lining up with TRBD1. The V segment lost 4 bases and the J segment 3 bases; nucleotides outside the gene matches: 4. This CDR3 region has 14 residues. CDR1 and CDR2 (germline): SGHTA, FQGNSA. The CDR3 loop reads CASSYTGGYYEQYF. The CDR3 DNA sequence: TGTGCCAGCAGCTATACAGGGGGCTACTACGAGCAGTACTTC.

The chain employs TRBV5-6 and TRBJ2-1; the match to TRBD1 covers 8 bases. Germline CDR1 is SGHDT and CDR2 is YYEEEE. The trim removed 5 bases at V and 3 bases at J, leaving 7 bases unmatched. The CDR3 is made up of 15 amino acids. The CDR3 sequence: CASSWGQDYYNEQFF. The CDR3 nucleotides read TGTGCCAGCAGTTGGGGACAGGATTACTACAATGAGCAGTTCTTC. The variable domain in full, with the rest retrieved from reference TRBV5-6 and TRBJ2-1, is DAGVTQSPTHLIKTRGQQVTLRCSPKSGHDTVSWYQQALGQGPQFIFQYYEEEERQRGNFPDRFSGHQFPNYSSELNVNALLLGDSALYLCASSWGQDYYNEQFFGPGTRLTVL.

The chain has TRBV12-5 and TRBJ2-5; no definite D call. Trimming took 0 bases from V and 0 from J, leaving 8 bases between them. Germline V gene sequence: CDR1 LGHNT, CDR2 FRNRAP. The CDR3 runs to 15 residues. The CDR3 spells CASGLVPGDQETQYF. The DNA for the CDR3 is TGTGCTAGTGGTTTGGTACCGGGCGACCAAGAGACCCAGTACTTC. Full variable domain (remainder filled in from reference TRBV12-5 and TRBJ2-5): DARVTQTPRHKVTEMGQEVTMRCQPILGHNTVFWYRQTMMQGLELLAYFRNRAPLDDSGMPKDRFSAEMPDATLATLKIQPSEPRDSAVYFCASGLVPGDQETQYFGPGTRLLVL.